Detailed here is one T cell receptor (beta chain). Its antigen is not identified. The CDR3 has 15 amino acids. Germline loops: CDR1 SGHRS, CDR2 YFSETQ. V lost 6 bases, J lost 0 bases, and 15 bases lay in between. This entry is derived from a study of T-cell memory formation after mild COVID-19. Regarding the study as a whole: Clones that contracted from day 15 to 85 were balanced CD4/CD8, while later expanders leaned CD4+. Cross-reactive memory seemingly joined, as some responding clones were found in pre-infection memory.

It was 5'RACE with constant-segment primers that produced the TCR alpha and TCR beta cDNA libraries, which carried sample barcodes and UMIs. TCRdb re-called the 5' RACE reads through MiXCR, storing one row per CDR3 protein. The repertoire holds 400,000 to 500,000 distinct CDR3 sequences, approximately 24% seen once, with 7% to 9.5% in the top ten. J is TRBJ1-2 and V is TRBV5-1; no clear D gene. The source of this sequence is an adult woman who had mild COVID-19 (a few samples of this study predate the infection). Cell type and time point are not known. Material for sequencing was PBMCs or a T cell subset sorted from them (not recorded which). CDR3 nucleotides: TGCGCCAGCATCTCCCCGGGCGAGGCTAACTATGGCTACACCTTC. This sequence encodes CASISPGEANYGYTF.